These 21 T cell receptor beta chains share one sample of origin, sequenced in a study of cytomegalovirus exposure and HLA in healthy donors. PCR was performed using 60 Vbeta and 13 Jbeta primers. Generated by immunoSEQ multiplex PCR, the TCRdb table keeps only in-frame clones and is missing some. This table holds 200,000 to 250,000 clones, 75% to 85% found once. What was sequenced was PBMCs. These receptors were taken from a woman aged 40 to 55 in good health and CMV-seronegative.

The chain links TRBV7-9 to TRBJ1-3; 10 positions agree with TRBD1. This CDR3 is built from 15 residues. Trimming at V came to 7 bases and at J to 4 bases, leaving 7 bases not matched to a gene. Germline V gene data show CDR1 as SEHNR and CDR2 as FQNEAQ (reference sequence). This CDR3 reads CASKGDRGHGNTIYF. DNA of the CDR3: TGTGCCAGCAAGGGGGACAGGGGACACGGAAACACCATATATTTT.

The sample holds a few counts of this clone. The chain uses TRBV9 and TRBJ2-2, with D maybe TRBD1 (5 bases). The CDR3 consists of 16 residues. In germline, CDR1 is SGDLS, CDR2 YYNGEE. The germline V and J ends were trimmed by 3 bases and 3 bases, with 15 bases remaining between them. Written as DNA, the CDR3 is TGTGCCAGCAGCGGGACGTTAGGGGTCGACACCGGGGAGCTGTTTTTT. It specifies CASSGTLGVDTGELFF. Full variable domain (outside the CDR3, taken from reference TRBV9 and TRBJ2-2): DSGVTQTPKHLITATGQRVTLRCSPRSGDLSVYWYQQSLDQGLQFLIQYYNGEERAKGNILERFSAQQFPDLHSELNLSSLELGDSALYFCASSGTLGVDTGELFFGEGSRLTVL.

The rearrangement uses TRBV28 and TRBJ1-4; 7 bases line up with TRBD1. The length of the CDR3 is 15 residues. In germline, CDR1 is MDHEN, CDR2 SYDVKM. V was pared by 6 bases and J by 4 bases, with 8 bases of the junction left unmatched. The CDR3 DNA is TGTGCCAGCAGCGCAGGGGGACAGATTAATGAAAAACTGTTTTTT. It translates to CASSAGGQINEKLFF.

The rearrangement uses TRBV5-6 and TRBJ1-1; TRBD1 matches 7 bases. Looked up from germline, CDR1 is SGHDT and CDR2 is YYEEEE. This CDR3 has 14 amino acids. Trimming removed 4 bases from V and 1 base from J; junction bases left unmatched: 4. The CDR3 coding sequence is TGTGCCAGCAGCCTGACAGGGTGGAACACTGAAGCTTTCTTT. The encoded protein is CASSLTGWNTEAFF.

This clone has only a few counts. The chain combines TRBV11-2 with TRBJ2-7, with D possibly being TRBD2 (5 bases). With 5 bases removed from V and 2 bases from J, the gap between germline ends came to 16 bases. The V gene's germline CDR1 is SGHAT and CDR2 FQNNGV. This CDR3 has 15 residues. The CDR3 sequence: CASSTRTGMAYEQYF. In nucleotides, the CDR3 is TGTGCCAGCAGCACCCGGACCGGGATGGCCTACGAGCAGTACTTC.

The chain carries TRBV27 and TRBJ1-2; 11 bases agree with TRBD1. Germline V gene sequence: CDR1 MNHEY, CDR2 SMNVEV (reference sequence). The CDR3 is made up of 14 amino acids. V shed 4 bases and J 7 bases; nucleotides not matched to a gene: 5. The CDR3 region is CASSSPGQGGGYTF. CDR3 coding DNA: TGTGCCAGCAGTTCGCCGGGACAGGGGGGTGGCTACACCTTC.

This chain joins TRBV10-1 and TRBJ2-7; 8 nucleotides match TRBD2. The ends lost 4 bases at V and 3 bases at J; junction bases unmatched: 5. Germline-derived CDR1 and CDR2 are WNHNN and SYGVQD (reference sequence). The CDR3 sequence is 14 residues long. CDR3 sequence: CASSAVRGGYEQYF. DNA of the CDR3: TGCGCCAGCAGTGCTGTCCGGGGGGGCTACGAGCAGTACTTC.

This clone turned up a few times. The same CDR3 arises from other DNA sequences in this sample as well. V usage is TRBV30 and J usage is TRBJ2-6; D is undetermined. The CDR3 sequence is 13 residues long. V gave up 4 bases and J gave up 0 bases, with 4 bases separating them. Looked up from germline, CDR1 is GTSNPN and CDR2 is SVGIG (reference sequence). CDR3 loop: CAWTGSGANVLTF. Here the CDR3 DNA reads TGTGCCTGGACAGGCTCTGGGGCCAACGTCCTGACTTTC.

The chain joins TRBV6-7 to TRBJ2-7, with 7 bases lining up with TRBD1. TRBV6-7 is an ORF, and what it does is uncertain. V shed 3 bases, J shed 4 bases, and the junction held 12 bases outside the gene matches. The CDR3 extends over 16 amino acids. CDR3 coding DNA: TGTGCCAGCAGTTATTTTAGGGGGCAGGGGCTTTACGAGCAGTACTTC. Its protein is CASSYFRGQGLYEQYF.

CDR3 region: CASSQDLGLTYEQYF. In DNA form, the CDR3 reads TGTGCCAGCAGCCAAGATCTGGGGCTTACCTACGAGCAGTACTTC. J is TRBJ2-7 and V is TRBV4-2; D may be TRBD1 (5 bases). This CDR3 is 15 amino acids long. Trimming left V 0 bases short and J 2 bases short, with 11 bases between. Germline CDR1 and CDR2: LGHNA and YNFKEQ.

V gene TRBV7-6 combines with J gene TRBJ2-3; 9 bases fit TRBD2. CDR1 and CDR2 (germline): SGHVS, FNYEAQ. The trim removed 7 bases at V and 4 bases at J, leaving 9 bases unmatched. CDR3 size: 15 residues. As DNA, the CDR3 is TGTGCCAGCACCCAAGCAAGCGGGAGGTCAGATACGCAGTATTTT. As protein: CASTQASGRSDTQYF.

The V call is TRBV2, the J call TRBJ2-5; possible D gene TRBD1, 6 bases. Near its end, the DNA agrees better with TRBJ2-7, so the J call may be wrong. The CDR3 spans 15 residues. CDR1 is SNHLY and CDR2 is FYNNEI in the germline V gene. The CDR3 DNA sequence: TGTGCCAGGGCGGAACAGGGTTCAAGAGGGGACGAGCAGTACTTC. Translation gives CARAEQGSRGDEQYF.

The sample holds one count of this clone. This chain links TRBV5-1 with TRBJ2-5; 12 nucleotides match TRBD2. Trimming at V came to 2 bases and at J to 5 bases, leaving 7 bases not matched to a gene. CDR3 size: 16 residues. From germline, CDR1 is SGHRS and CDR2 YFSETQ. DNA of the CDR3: TGCGCCAGCAGCTTACAGACTAGCGGGAGCGCCGAGACCCAGTACTTC. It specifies CASSLQTSGSAETQYF.

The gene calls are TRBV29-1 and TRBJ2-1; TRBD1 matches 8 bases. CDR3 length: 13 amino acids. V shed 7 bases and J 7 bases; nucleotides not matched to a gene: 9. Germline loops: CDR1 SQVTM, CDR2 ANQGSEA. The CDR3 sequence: CSGLQGARNEQFF. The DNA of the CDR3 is TGCAGCGGGCTGCAGGGGGCGAGGAATGAGCAGTTCTTC.

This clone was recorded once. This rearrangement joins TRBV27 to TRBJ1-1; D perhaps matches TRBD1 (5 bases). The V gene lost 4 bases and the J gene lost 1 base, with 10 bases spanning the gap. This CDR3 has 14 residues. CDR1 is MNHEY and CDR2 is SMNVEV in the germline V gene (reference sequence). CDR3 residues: CASSWAGPNTEAFF. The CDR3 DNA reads TGTGCCAGCAGTTGGGCAGGGCCGAACACTGAAGCTTTCTTT.

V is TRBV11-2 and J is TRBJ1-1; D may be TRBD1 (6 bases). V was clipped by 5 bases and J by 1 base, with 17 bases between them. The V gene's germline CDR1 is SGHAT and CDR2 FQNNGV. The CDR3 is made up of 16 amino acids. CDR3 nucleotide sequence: TGTGCCAGCAGCCAGTCCGAAGTAGGGGGGAACACTGAAGCTTTCTTT. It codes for CASSQSEVGGNTEAFF.

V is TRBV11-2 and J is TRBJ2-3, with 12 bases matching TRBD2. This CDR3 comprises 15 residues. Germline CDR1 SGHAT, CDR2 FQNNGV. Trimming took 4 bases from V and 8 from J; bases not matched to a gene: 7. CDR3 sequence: CASSSTSGRLGTQYF. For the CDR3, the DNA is TGTGCCAGCAGCTCGACTAGCGGGAGATTGGGTACGCAGTATTTT.

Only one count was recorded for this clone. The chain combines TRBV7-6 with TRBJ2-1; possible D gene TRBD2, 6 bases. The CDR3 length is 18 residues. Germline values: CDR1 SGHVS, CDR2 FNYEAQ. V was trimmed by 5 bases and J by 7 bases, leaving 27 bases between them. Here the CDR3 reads CASSNPYQRLDRLNEQFF. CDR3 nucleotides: TGTGCCAGCAGCAACCCGTACCAGAGACTAGATAGATTAAATGAGCAGTTCTTC.

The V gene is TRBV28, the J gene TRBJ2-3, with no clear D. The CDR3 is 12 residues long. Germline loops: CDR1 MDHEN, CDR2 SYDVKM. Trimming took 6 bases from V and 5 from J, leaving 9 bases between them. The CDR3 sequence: CASSLYGDTQYF. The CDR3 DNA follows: TGTGCCAGCAGCCTCTACGGAGATACGCAGTATTTT.

CDR3 sequence (DNA): TGTGCCAGCAGTTTAGGGACAGGGAGGTTCTCTGGGGCCAACGTCCTGACTTTC. Protein: CASSLGTGRFSGANVLTF. The chain carries TRBV28 and TRBJ2-6; 9 nucleotides agree with TRBD1. This CDR3 has 18 residues. V was pared by 2 bases and J by 0 bases, with 5 bases of the junction left unmatched. CDR1 is MDHEN, CDR2 SYDVKM, per germline.

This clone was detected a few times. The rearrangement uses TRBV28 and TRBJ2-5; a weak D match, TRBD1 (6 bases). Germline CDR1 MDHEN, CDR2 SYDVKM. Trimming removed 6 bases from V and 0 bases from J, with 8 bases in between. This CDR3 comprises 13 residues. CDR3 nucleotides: TGTGCCAGCAGCACAGGGTACCAAGAGACCCAGTACTTC. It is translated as CASSTGYQETQYF.